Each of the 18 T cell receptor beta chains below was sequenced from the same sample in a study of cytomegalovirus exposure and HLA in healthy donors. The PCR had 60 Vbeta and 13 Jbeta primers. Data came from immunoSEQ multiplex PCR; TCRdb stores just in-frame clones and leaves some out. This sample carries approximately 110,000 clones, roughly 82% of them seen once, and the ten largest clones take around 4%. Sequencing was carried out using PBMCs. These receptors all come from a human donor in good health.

CDR3 DNA sequence: TGCAGCGTTGCGCTAGCGGGAGTGGATACGCAGTATTTT. Its protein is CSVALAGVDTQYF. The rearrangement joins TRBV29-1 to TRBJ2-3; 10 bases are shared with TRBD2. CDR1 SQVTM and CDR2 ANQGSEA come from the germline V gene. With 4 bases clipped from V and 6 bases from J, the junction kept 4 bases outside the gene matches. The CDR3 is 13 amino acids.

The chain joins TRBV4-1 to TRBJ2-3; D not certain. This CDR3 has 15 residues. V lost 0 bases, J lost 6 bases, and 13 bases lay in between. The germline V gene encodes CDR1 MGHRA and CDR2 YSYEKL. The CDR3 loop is CASSQDQVFWDTQYF. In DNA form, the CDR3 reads TGCGCCAGCAGCCAAGATCAGGTATTCTGGGATACGCAGTATTTT.

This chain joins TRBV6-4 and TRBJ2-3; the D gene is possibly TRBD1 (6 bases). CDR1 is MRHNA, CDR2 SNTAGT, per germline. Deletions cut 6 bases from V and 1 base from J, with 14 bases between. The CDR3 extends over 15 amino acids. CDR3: CASSPQAGGTDTQYF. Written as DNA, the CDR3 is TGTGCCAGCAGCCCCCAGGCAGGGGGCACAGATACGCAGTATTTT.

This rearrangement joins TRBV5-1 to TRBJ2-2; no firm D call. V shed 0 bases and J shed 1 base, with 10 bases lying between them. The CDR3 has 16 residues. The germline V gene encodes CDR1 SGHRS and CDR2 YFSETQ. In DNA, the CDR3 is TGCGCCAGCAGCTTGGATCAACAAGTGAACACCGGGGAGCTGTTTTTT. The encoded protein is CASSLDQQVNTGELFF.

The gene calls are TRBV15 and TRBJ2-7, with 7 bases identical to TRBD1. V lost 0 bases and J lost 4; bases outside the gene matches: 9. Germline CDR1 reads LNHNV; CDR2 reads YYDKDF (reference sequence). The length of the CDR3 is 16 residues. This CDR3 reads CATSRDDRVVSYEQYF. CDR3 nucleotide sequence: TGTGCCACCAGCAGAGACGACAGGGTTGTTTCTTACGAGCAGTACTTC.

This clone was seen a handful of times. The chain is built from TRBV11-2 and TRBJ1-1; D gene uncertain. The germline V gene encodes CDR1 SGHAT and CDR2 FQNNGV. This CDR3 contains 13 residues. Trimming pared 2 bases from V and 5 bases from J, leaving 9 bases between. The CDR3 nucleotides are TGTGCCAGCAGCTTACAGTTGGTGACTGAAGCTTTCTTT. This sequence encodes CASSLQLVTEAFF.

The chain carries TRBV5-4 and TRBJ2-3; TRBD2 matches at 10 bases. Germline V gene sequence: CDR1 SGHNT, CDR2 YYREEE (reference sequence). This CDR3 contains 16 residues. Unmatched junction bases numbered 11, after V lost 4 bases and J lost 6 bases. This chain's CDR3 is CASSLAASGGRDTQYF. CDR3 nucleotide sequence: TGTGCCAGCAGCCTCGCGGCTAGCGGGGGAAGGGATACGCAGTATTTT.

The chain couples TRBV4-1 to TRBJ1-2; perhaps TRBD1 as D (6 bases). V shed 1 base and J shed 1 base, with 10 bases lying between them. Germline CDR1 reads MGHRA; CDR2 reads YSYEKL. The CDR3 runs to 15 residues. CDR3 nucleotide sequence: TGCGCCAGCAGCCAAGGGGCAGGGGATAACTATGGCTACACCTTC. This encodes CASSQGAGDNYGYTF.

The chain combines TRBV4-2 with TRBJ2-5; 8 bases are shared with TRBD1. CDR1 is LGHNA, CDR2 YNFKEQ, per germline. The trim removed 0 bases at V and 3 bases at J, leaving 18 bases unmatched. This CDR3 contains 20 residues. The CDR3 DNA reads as TGTGCCAGCAGCCAAGAGTCCCCGGACAGGGCCGCCCGGGGAGAAGAGACCCAGTACTTC. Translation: CASSQESPDRAARGEETQYF.

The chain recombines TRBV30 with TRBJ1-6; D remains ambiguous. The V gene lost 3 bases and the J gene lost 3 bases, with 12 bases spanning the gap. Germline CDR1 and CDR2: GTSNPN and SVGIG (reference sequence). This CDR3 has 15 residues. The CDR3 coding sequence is TGTGCCTGGAGGCTGGGAGAACGCTATAATTCACCCCTCCACTTT. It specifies CAWRLGERYNSPLHF.

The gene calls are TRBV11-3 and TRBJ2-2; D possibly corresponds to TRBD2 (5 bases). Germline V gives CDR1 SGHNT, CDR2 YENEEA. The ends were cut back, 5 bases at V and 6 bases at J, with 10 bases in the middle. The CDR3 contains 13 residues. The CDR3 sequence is CASSPRRSGELFF. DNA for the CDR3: TGTGCCAGCAGCCCCCGGAGGTCCGGGGAGCTGTTTTTT.

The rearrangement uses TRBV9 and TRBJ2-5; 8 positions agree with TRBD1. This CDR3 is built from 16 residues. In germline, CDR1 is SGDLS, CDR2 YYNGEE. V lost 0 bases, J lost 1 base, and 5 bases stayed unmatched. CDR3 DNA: TGTGCCAGCAGCGTAGATCAGGGGGCTGTCCAAGAGACCCAGTACTTC. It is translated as CASSVDQGAVQETQYF.

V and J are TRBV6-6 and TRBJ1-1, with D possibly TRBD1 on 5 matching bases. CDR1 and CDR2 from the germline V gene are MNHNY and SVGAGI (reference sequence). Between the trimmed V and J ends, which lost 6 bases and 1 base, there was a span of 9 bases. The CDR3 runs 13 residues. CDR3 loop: CASSAGQNTEAFF. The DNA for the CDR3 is TGTGCCAGCAGCGCAGGGCAGAACACTGAAGCTTTCTTT.

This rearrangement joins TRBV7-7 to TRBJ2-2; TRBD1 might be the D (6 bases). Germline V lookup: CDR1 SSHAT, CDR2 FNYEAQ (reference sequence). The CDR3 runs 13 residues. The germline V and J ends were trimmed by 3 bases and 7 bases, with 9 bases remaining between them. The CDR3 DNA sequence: TGTGCCAGCAGCTTGAAACAGGGCGGGGAGCTGTTTTTT. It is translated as CASSLKQGGELFF.

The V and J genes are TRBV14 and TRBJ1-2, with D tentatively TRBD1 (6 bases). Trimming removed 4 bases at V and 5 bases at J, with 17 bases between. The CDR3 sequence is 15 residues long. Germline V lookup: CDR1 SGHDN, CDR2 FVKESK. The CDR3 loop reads CASSPSPTGGYGYTF. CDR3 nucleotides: TGTGCCAGCAGCCCCTCCCCGACAGGCGGGTATGGCTACACCTTC.

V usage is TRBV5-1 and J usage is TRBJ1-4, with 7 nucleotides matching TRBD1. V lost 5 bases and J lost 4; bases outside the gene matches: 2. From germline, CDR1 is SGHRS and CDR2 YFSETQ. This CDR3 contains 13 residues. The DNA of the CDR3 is TGCGCCAGCAGGGGACAGAATAATGAAAAACTGTTTTTT. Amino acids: CASRGQNNEKLFF.

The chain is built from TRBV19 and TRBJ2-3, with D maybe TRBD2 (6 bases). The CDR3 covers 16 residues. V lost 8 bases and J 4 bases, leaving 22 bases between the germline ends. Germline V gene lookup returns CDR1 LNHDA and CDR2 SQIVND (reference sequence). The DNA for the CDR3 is TGTGCCAGTCGGGGGACCGGGACTGGGGTCGCAGATACGCAGTATTTT. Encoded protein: CASRGTGTGVADTQYF.

The CDR3 DNA reads TGTGCCAGCAGTGACGGGTTTCCGGGACAGGGCAATCAGCCCCAGCATTTT. The encoded protein is CASSDGFPGQGNQPQHF. This chain uses TRBV6-1 with TRBJ1-5; 8 bases match TRBD1. The CDR3 runs to 17 residues. Germline trimming cut 3 bases from V and 2 bases from J; bases unmatched to any gene: 9. The germline gives CDR1 MNHNS, CDR2 SASEGT.